This T cell receptor (beta chain) was captured in a study of response to subunit inactivated influenza vaccine. The study's findings and limits: Few new T cells, the authors suggested, are recruited by each seasonal influenza vaccination.

One entry per CDR3 protein, called by TCRdb with MiXCR from the RT-PCR reads. The sample has around 600,000 distinct CDR3 sequences; approximately 11% are singletons. Comment on this clonotype: Its target is not known.

The same specimen was also included in a second study, on T cells expressing NK-cell markers. That source reports: It was by 5'RACE template switching with UMIs that TCR beta cDNA was made. Investigators obtained TCR beta repertoires from sorted CD3+CD56+NKG2C+, CD3+CD56+NKG2C- and CD3+CD56-NKG2C+ T cells. The same clonotypes also predominated in the CD3+CD56-NKG2C+ fraction of a few donors. HCMV specificity of the expanded NKG2C+ T cell clones stayed unclear.

The sample here was PBMCs from blood, taken on the day of vaccination. The clonotype originates from a man aged 45 to 65 who received an inactivated influenza vaccine.

The DNA for the CDR3 is TGTGCCAGCAGCCACGACAGGGGAGAGACCCAGTACTTC. Translation gives CASSHDRGETQYF. The chain employs TRBV4-2 and TRBJ2-5; 8 bases are shared with TRBD1. The J segment lost 4 bases and the V segment lost 3 bases, leaving 1 base of the junction unmatched. The length of the CDR3 is 13 residues. CDR1 is LGHNA, CDR2 YNFKEQ, per germline.